The rows below give T cell receptor beta chains drawn from one sample of a study of T cells in Graves' hyperthyroidism and ophthalmopathy. TCRdb reanalysed the multiplex PCR reads using MiXCR and keeps one entry per CDR3 protein. This sample yields about 690,000 distinct CDR3 sequences, of which around a sixth are seen a single time; roughly a sixth belongs to the top ten. The sequencing sample was made of blood. All receptors derive from a man aged 50 to 59 with Graves' hyperthyroidism. Both conserved end residues are part of each CDR3. D genes are given only for firm matches. The size entry is marked missing in some rows and otherwise reads once, few, many or a size class.

many	TRBV30	TRBJ2-7	-	TGTGCCTGGGGAGGGCTCGGCTACGAGCAGTACTTC	CAWGGLGYEQYF
few	TRBV6-1	TRBJ2-5	TRBD1	TGTGCCAGCAGTGCAGACAGGGAACAAGAGACCCAGTACTTC	CASSADREQETQYF
-	TRBV4-2	TRBJ2-7	TRBD2	TGTGCCAGCAGCCAAGAAACGGGCGGGAGTTCCTACGAGCAGTACTTC	CASSQETGGSSYEQYF
many	TRBV2	TRBJ1-3	-	TGTGCCAGCAGGGACAGTGGAAACACCATATATTTT	CASRDSGNTIYF
few	TRBV2	TRBJ2-4	-	TGTGCCAGCAGTGAAAACATTCAGTACTTC	CASSENIQYF
few	TRBV6-1	TRBJ2-7	-	TGTGCCAGCAGTGGACAGGCAGGATGGGGGCAGTACTTC	CASSGQAGWGQYF
many	TRBV12-3/TRBV12-4	TRBJ2-3	-	TGTGCCAGCAGTTTAGCGGCGATAGCAGATACGCAGTATTTT	CASSLAAIADTQYF
-	TRBV7-9	TRBJ2-2	TRBD2	TGTGCCACCAGAGGGCGGGAGGGCCCCTCCGGGGAGCTGTTTTTT	CATRGREGPSGELFF
many	TRBV9	TRBJ2-7	TRBD2	TGTGCCAGCAGCCCGGGACTAGCGGGCACCTTCTCCCCGAGGGAGCAGTACTTC	CASSPGLAGTFSPREQYF
many	TRBV24-1	TRBJ1-1	-	TGTGCCACCAGTATAAAGAACACTGAAGCTTTCTTT	CATSIKNTEAFF
many	TRBV10-3	TRBJ2-3	-	TGTGCCATCAGTGAGTCGATCGGGTACACAGATACGCAGTATTTT	CAISESIGYTDTQYF
many	TRBV30	TRBJ1-1	TRBD1	TGTGCCTGGAGGTCTTACAGGGGGGGCACTGAAGCTTTCTTT	CAWRSYRGGTEAFF
many	TRBV2	TRBJ2-5	TRBD2	TGTGCCAGCAGTGGCCTAGCGGGAGAAGTAGAGACCCAGTACTTC	CASSGLAGEVETQYF
many	TRBV7-9	TRBJ2-3	TRBD2	TGTGCCAGCAGCTTCCCTAGCGGGAGTAGCACAGATACGCAGTATTTT	CASSFPSGSSTDTQYF
-	TRBV24-1	TRBJ2-3	TRBD1	TGTGCCACCAGTGGCCAGGACAGGGGGACAGATACGCAGTATTTT	CATSGQDRGTDTQYF
-	TRBV27	TRBJ2-7	-	TGTGCCAGCAGTTTAGGGCCTGACTACGAGCAGTACTTC	CASSLGPDYEQYF
few	TRBV30	TRBJ2-2	TRBD2	TGTGCCTGGAGGGAGGGACTAGCGAATACCGGGGAGCTGTTTTTT	CAWREGLANTGELFF
-	TRBV28	TRBJ2-7	-	TGTGCCAGCACCTCGTCCGGGGAGGTCTCCTACGAGCAGTACTTC	CASTSSGEVSYEQYF
-	TRBV9	TRBJ2-1	TRBD2	TGTGCCAGCAGTTCAACCGGGACTAGCGGGAGGTATGAGCAGTTCTTC	CASSSTGTSGRYEQFF
many	TRBV12-5	TRBJ2-1	TRBD1	TGTGCTAGTGGTTTGGCATACAGGGGTTTTATCAATGAGCAGTTCTTC	CASGLAYRGFINEQFF
-	TRBV18	TRBJ2-3	-	TGTGCCAGCTCACCGCGGGATTATACGCAGTATTTT	CASSPRDYTQYF
few	TRBV6-2/TRBV6-3	TRBJ1-6	-	TGTGCCAGCAGTTATATGGAGACAGGCGTCCCAGCCCTCCACTTT	CASSYMETGVPALHF
-	TRBV9	TRBJ2-3	-	TGTGCCAGCAGCGAGCAGGGGCCCCACACAGATACGCAGTATTTT	CASSEQGPHTDTQYF
-	TRBV9	TRBJ2-3	-	TGTGCCAGCAGCGAATATAGGGGAAGCACAGATACGCAGTATTTT	CASSEYRGSTDTQYF
many	TRBV7-2	TRBJ1-5	-	TGTGCCAGCAGCTGGCCAGGAAGCAATCAGCCCCAGCATTTT	CASSWPGSNQPQHF
-	TRBV19	TRBJ1-3	TRBD1	TGTGCCGGCCGCGGGCAGGGGGCGCCTGGAAACACCATATATTTT	CAGRGQGAPGNTIYF
few	TRBV5-1	TRBJ2-7	-	TGCGCCAGCAGCTTGGGACGGGAGAACTACGAGCAGTACTTC	CASSLGRENYEQYF
-	TRBV20-1	TRBJ2-3	-	TGCAGTGCTACCGGGACTCTGCACACAGATACGCAGTATTTT	CSATGTLHTDTQYF
-	TRBV20-1	TRBJ2-7	TRBD2	TGCAGTGCTAGAGAACGGGGACTAGCGGGAGTCCGCGAGCAGTACTTC	CSARERGLAGVREQYF
-	TRBV4-1	TRBJ2-7	-	TGCGCCAGCAGCCGCGACGGGGGAGAAGACGAGCAGTACTTC	CASSRDGGEDEQYF
-	TRBV5-1	TRBJ2-2	-	TGCGCCAGCAGCGGGGGATCATACACCGGGGAGCTGTCTTTT	CASSGGSYTGELSF
-	TRBV3-1	TRBJ2-7	TRBD1	TGTGCCAGCAGCCAAGTTGTAGGGACAGGGGTTGACGAGCAGTACTTC	CASSQVVGTGVDEQYF
many	TRBV7-2	TRBJ1-2	-	TGTGCCAGCAGCCCAGGGGTCGGCTACACCTTC	CASSPGVGYTF
many	TRBV15	TRBJ1-5	TRBD1	TGTGCCACTAGGGACAGGCCGAATCAGCCCCAGCATTTT	CATRDRPNQPQHF
few	TRBV6-1	TRBJ2-2	-	TGTGCCAGCAGCCACAATACTAACACCGGGGAGCTGTTTTTT	CASSHNTNTGELFF
many	TRBV7-9	TRBJ2-2	TRBD2	TGTGCCAGCAGCTTAGATCGAGCGGGAGCCTCCGGGGAGCTGTTTTTT	CASSLDRAGASGELFF
many	TRBV27	TRBJ2-2	TRBD1	TGTGCCAGCAGTTTATGGGCTCGGACAGGGGTTTCCGGGGAGCTGTTTTTT	CASSLWARTGVSGELFF
many	TRBV10-3	TRBJ2-7	TRBD1	TGTGCCATCAGTCCTACCGGGACAGGGACCTACGAGCAGTACTTC	CAISPTGTGTYEQYF
-	TRBV7-3	TRBJ2-7	TRBD1	TGTGCCAGCAGTCCAAGACCCGGGACAGGGAGCGAGCAGTACTTC	CASSPRPGTGSEQYF
-	TRBV5-6	TRBJ1-1	-	TGTGCCAGCAGCTGGCCGGGGCAGGGTGAAGCTTTCTTT	CASSWPGQGEAFF
once	TRBV6-2/TRBV6-3	TRBJ1-1	-	TGTGCCAGCAGTTACGACCCTTTCACTGAAGCTTTCTTT	CASSYDPFTEAFF
many	TRBV10-3	TRBJ1-4	-	TGTGCCATCAGTGAGTACAGTACGGCAAGGCATGAAAAACTGTTTTTT	CAISEYSTARHEKLFF
many	TRBV7-9	TRBJ2-1	-	TGTGCCAGCAGCTCACAGCTCGCGGTCTCAAGTGGGGAGCAGTTCTTC	CASSSQLAVSSGEQFF
few	TRBV7-2	TRBJ2-7	-	TGTGCCAGCAGCACCAGTCATAGCTCCTACGAGCAGTACTTC	CASSTSHSSYEQYF
many	TRBV2	TRBJ2-7	-	TGTGCCAGCAGGCCGGCGGAGTACGAGCAGTACTTC	CASRPAEYEQYF
few	TRBV4-1	TRBJ2-2	-	TGCGCCAGCAGCCATCCCAAGATCATACGGGGAATCGGGGAGCTGTTTTTT	CASSHPKIIRGIGELFF
-	TRBV5-1	TRBJ2-3	-	TGCGCCAGCAGCTTTGGGGGTAGCGGCCCCGTAACGCAGTATTTT	CASSFGGSGPVTQYF